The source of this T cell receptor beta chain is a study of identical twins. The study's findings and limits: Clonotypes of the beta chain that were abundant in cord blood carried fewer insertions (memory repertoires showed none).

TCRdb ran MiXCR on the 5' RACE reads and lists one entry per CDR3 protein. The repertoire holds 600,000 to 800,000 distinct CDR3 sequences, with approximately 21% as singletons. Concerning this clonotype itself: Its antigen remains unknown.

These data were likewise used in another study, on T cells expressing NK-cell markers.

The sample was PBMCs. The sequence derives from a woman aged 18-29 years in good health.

The CDR3 region has the DNA TGTGCCAGCAGCCCCTCCTACATTCAGTACTTC. It translates to CASSPSYIQYF. V is TRBV7-2 and J is TRBJ2-4; D is uncertain. This CDR3 region has 11 residues. V shed 5 bases and J shed 8 bases, with 7 bases lying between them. Germline V CDR1 and CDR2: SGHTA, FQGNSA.